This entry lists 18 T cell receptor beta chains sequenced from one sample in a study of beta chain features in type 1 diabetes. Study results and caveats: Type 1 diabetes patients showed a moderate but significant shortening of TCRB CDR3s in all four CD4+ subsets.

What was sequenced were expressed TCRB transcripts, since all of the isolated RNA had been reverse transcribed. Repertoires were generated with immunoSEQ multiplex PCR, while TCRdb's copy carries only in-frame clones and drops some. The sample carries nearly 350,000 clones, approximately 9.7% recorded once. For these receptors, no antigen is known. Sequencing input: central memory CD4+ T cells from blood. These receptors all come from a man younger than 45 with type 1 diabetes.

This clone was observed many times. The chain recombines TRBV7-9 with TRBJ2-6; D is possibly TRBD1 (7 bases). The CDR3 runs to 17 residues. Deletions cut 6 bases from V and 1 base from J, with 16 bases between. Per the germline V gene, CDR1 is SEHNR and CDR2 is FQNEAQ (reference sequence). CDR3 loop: CASREGQHLSGANVLTF. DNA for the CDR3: TGTGCCAGCAGGGAGGGACAGCACTTGTCTGGGGCCAACGTCCTGACTTTC.

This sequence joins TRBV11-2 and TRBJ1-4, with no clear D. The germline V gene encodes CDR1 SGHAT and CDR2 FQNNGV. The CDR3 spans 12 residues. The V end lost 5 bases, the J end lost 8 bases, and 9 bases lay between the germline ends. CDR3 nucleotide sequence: TGTGCCAGCAGCCTCGGCTTAGAAAAACTGTTTTTT. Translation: CASSLGLEKLFF.

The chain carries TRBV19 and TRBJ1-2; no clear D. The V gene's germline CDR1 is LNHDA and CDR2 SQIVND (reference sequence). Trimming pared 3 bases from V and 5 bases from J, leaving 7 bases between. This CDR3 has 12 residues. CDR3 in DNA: TGTGCCAGTAGTATGGAGGCATATGGCTACACCTTC. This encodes CASSMEAYGYTF.

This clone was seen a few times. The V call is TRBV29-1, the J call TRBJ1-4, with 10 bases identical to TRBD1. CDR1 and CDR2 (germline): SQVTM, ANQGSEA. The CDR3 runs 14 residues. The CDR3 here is CSVTGGQGVEKLFF. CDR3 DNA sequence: TGCAGTGTCACCGGTGGACAGGGGGTTGAAAAACTGTTTTTT. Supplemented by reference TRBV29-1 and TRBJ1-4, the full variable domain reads SAVISQKPSRDICQRGTSLTIQCQVDSQVTMMFWYRQQPGQSLTLIATANQGSEATYESGFVIDKFPISRPNLTFSTLTVSNMSPEDSSIYLCSVTGGQGVEKLFFGSGTQLSVL.

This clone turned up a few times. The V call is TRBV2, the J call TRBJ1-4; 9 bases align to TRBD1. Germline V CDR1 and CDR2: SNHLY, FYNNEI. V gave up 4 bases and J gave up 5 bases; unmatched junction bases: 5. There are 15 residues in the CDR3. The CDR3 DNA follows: TGTGCCAGCAGTGTCCCGACAGGGGGGAATGAAAAACTGTTTTTT. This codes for CASSVPTGGNEKLFF.

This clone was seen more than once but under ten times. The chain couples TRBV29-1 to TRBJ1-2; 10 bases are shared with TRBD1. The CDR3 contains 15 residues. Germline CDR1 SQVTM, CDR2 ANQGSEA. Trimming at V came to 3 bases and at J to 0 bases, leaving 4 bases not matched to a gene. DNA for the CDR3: TGCAGCGTTGAGGGGGACAGGGGAGCTAACTATGGCTACACCTTC. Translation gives CSVEGDRGANYGYTF.

The CDR3 loop reads CASRRRGSSTNYGYTF. CDR3 nucleotides: TGTGCCAGCAGGCGGAGAGGATCGAGCACTAACTATGGCTACACCTTC. The chain combines TRBV28 with TRBJ1-2; no clear D. The germline V gene has CDR1 MDHEN and CDR2 SYDVKM. Trimming took 6 bases from V and 0 from J, leaving 17 bases between them. This CDR3 is built from 16 residues.

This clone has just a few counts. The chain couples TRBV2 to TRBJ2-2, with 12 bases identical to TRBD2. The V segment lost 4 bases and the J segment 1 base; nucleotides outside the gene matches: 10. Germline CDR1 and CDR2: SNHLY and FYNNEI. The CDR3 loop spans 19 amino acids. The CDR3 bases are TGTGCCAGCAGTGTCGGACTAGCGGGGCGAACTAGGAACACCGGGGAGCTGTTTTTT. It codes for CASSVGLAGRTRNTGELFF.

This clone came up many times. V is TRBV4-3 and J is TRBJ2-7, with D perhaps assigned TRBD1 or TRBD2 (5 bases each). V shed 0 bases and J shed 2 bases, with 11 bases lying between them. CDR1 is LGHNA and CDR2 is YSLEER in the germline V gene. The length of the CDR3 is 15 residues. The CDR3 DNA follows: TGCGCCAGCAGCCAAGATCACCAGGGAGCCTACGAGCAGTACTTC. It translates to CASSQDHQGAYEQYF.

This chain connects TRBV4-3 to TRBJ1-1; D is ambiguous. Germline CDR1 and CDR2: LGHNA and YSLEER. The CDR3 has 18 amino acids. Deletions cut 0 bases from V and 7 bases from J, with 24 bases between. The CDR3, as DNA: TGCGCCAGCAGCCAAGATTGGCCCCCCCGGACCGAGTCCGGTGAAGCTTTCTTT. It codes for CASSQDWPPRTESGEAFF.

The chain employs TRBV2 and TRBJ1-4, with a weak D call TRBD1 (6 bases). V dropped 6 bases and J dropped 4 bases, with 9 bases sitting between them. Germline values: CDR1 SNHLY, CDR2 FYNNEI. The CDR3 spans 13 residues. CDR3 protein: CASRQGYNEKLFF. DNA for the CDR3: TGTGCCAGCAGACAGGGATATAATGAAAAACTGTTTTTT.

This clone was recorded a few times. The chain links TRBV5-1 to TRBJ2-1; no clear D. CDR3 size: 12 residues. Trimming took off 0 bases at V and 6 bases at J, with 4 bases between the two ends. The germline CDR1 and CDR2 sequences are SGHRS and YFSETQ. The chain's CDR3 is CASSLGVNEQFF. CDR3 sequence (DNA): TGCGCCAGCAGCTTGGGTGTCAATGAGCAGTTCTTC.

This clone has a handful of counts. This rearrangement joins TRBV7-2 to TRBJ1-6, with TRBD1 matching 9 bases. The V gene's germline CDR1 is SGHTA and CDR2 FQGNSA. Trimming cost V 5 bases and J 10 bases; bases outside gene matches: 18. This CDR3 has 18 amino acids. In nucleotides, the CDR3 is TGTGCCAGCAGCCTCCGCCCCCAGGACAGGGGAGCGTCCTCACCCCTCCACTTT. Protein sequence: CASSLRPQDRGASSPLHF.

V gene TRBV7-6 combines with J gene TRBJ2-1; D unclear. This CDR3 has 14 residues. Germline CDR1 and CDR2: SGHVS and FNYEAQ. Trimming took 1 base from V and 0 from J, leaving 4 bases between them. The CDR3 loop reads CASSLGSSYNEQFF. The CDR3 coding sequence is TGTGCCAGCAGCTTAGGTAGCTCCTACAATGAGCAGTTCTTC. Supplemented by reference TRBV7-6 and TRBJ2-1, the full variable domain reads GAGVSQSPRYKVTKRGQDVALRCDPISGHVSLYWYRQALGQGPEFLTYFNYEAQQDKSGLPNDRFSAERPEGSISTLTIQRTEQRDSAMYRCASSLGSSYNEQFFGPGTRLTVL.

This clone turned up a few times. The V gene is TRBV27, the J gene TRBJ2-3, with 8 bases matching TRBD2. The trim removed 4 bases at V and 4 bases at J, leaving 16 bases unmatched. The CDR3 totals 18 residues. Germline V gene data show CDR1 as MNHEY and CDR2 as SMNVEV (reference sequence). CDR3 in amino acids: CASSSIASPGGPADTQYF. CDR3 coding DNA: TGTGCCAGCAGTTCAATTGCCTCGCCGGGGGGGCCAGCAGATACGCAGTATTTT.

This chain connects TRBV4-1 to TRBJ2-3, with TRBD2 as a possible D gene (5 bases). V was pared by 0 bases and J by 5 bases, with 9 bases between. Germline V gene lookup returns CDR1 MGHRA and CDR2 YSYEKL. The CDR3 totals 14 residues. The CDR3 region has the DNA TGCGCCAGCAGCCAAGAACTAGTCGGAGATACGCAGTATTTT. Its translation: CASSQELVGDTQYF.

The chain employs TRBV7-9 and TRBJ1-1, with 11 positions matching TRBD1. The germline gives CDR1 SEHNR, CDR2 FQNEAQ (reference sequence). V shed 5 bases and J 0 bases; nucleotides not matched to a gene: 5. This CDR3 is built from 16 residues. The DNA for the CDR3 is TGTGCCAGCAGCGGGACAGGGGGAATAGTGAACACTGAAGCTTTCTTT. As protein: CASSGTGGIVNTEAFF. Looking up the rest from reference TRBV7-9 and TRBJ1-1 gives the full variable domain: DTGVSQNPRHKITKRGQNVTFRCDPISEHNRLYWYRQTLGQGPEFLTYFQNEAQLEKSRLLSDRFSAERPKGSFSTLEIQRTEQGDSAMYLCASSGTGGIVNTEAFFGQGTRLTVV.

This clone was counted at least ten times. The CDR3 sequence: CASSLINENTEAFF. In DNA, the CDR3 is TGTGCCAGCAGTTTAATAAATGAGAACACTGAAGCTTTCTTT. V gene TRBV28 combines with J gene TRBJ1-1; no firm D call. The CDR3 runs 14 residues. V was pared by 2 bases and J by 1 base, with 8 bases between. The germline V gene has CDR1 MDHEN and CDR2 SYDVKM.